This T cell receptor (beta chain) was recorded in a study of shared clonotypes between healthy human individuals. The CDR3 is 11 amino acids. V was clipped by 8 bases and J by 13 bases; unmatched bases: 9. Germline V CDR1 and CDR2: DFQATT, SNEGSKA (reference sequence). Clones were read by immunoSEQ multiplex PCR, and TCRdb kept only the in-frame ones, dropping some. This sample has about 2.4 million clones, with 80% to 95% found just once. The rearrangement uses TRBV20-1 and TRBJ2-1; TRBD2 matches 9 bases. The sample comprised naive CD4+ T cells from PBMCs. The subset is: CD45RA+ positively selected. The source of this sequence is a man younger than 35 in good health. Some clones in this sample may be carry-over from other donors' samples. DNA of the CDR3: TGCAGTTGTAGACTAGCGGAGACCCAGTTCTTC. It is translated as CSCRLAETQFF.